Each of the 12 T cell receptor beta chains below was sequenced from the same sample in a study of T cell responses to AZD1222 COVID-19 vaccine. Assay used: immunoSEQ multiplex PCR; TCRdb lists only in-frame clones, some missing. The repertoire holds about 150,000 clones, with roughly nine tenths as singletons. The starting material was peripheral blood, obtained 28 days after the second AZD1222 dose. All receptors come from an adult who received the AZD1222 COVID-19 vaccine.

The gene calls are TRBV5-4 and TRBJ1-2; a possible D gene is TRBD1 (5 bases). The V and J ends lost 0 bases and 4 bases respectively, with 10 bases between them. The CDR3 runs to 14 residues. Germline loops: CDR1 SGHNT, CDR2 YYREEE (reference sequence). CDR3 in DNA: TGTGCCAGCAGCTTGGCACAGGATCTCTATGGCTACACCTTC. Translation gives CASSLAQDLYGYTF.

This sequence joins TRBV1 and TRBJ2-1; the DNA was not used to check the table's D call, TRBD2. TRBV1 is an annotated pseudogene. The CDR3 totals 15 residues. The CDR3: CTSSLTSGCDNEQFF. The CDR3 DNA sequence: TGCACCAGCAGCCTGACTAGCGGGTGCGACAATGAGCAGTTCTTC.

The rearrangement uses TRBV6-4 and TRBJ1-5; no definite D call. V shed 0 bases and J shed 2 bases, with 11 bases lying between them. This CDR3 region has 16 residues. Germline CDR1 and CDR2: MRHNA and SNTAGT. Written as DNA, the CDR3 is TGTGCCAGCAGTGACTCAAAGGGTCGGGGCAATCAGCCCCAGCATTTT. Its protein product is CASSDSKGRGNQPQHF.

The chain links TRBV7-2 to TRBJ1-2; D unresolved. Looked up from germline, CDR1 is SGHTA and CDR2 is FQGNSA. V gave up 5 bases and J gave up 7 bases, with 11 bases separating them. The CDR3 runs 12 residues. In DNA, the CDR3 is TGTGCCAGCAGCGGGATAGTGGGTGGCTACACCTTC. Its protein product is CASSGIVGGYTF.

DNA for the CDR3: TGTGCCAGTAGTATGGTAAGGGGGACTGAAGCTTTCTTT. Translated: CASSMVRGTEAFF. The chain links TRBV19 to TRBJ1-1, with D perhaps matching TRBD1 (6 bases). The V end lost 3 bases, the J end lost 5 bases, and 10 bases lay between the germline ends. CDR3 length: 13 residues. Germline-derived CDR1 and CDR2 are LNHDA and SQIVND (reference sequence).

The chain employs TRBV5-1 and TRBJ2-3; 9 bases are shared with TRBD1. The CDR3 contains 15 residues. Germline CDR1 and CDR2: SGHRS and YFSETQ. With V trimmed by 4 bases and J by 2 bases, 5 bases remained unmatched. CDR3 in amino acids: CASSPDRGATDTQYF. The DNA of the CDR3 is TGCGCCAGCAGCCCGGACAGGGGAGCCACAGATACGCAGTATTTT.

The CDR3 sequence is CASSSSPRTGRYEQYF. CDR3 DNA: TGTGCCAGCAGTTCCTCCCCGCGGACAGGGCGGTACGAGCAGTACTTC. This sequence joins TRBV6-5 and TRBJ2-7, with TRBD1 identical over 8 bases. Per germline, CDR1 MNHEY and CDR2 SVGAGI. After removal of 4 bases from V and 4 bases from J, the junction contained 12 bases not matched to a gene. The CDR3 consists of 16 residues.

The chain is built from TRBV19 and TRBJ1-5; D is perhaps TRBD1 (6 bases). Per the germline V gene, CDR1 is LNHDA and CDR2 is SQIVND (reference sequence). CDR3 length equals 14 residues. Trimming shortened V by 3 bases and J by 5 bases, and 11 bases separated the two germline ends. The CDR3 nucleotides read TGTGCCAGTAGTATCAGGGGAGTTGATCAGCCCCAGCATTTT. As protein: CASSIRGVDQPQHF.

This clone was detected once. V is TRBV6-5 and J is TRBJ1-2; 7 nucleotides agree with TRBD1. The germline gives CDR1 MNHEY, CDR2 SVGAGI. The CDR3 spans 14 residues. V gave up 8 bases and J gave up 7 bases; unmatched junction bases: 13. The CDR3 loop reads CASAATGEGVGYTF. The CDR3 DNA is TGTGCCAGCGCTGCAACAGGGGAAGGGGTTGGCTACACCTTC.

This chain joins TRBV5-1 and TRBJ1-1, with 10 bases identical to TRBD1. V shed 2 bases and J 1 base; nucleotides not matched to a gene: 5. CDR1 is SGHRS, CDR2 YFSETQ, per germline. CDR3 length: 16 amino acids. CDR3 loop: CASSFMDRGTNTEAFF. The CDR3 DNA reads as TGCGCCAGCAGCTTTATGGACAGGGGGACGAACACTGAAGCTTTCTTT.

CDR3 region: CASSLSGGPSYEQYF. In DNA, the CDR3 is TGTGCCAGCAGCTTAAGCGGGGGGCCTTCCTACGAGCAGTACTTC. The chain carries TRBV7-9 and TRBJ2-7, with 9 bases matching TRBD2. The CDR3 sequence is 15 residues long. Germline V gives CDR1 SEHNR, CDR2 FQNEAQ (reference sequence). V was clipped by 2 bases and J by 1 base; unmatched bases: 3.

The rearrangement links TRBV29-1 to TRBJ1-1; 7 nucleotides line up with TRBD1. This CDR3 has 12 amino acids. Losses at the gene ends were 7 bases for V and 1 base for J; bases not matched to a gene: 3. Germline-derived CDR1 and CDR2 are SQVTM and ANQGSEA. CDR3 amino acids: CSERTGNTEAFF. In nucleotides, the CDR3 is TGCAGCGAAAGGACAGGGAACACTGAAGCTTTCTTT.